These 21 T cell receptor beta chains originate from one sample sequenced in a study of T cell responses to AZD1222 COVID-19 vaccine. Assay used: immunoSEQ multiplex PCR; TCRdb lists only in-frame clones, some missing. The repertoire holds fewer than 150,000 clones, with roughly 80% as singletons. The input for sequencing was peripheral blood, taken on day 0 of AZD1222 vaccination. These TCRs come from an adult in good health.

The CDR3 DNA follows: TGCGCCAGCACCCCGATCGGGACAGGCCCCTACGAGCAGTACTTC. Protein: CASTPIGTGPYEQYF. The V and J genes are TRBV5-1 and TRBJ2-7; TRBD1 matches at 8 bases. With 6 bases clipped from V and 2 bases from J, the junction kept 10 bases outside the gene matches. The CDR3 spans 15 residues. Germline lookup yields CDR1 SGHRS and CDR2 YFSETQ.

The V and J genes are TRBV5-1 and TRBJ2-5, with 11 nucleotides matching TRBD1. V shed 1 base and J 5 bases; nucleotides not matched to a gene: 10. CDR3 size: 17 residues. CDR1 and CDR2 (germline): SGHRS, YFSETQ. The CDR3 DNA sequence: TGCGCCAGCAGCTTGATAGGGACAGGGGGAGGCGTGGAGACCCAGTACTTC. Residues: CASSLIGTGGGVETQYF.

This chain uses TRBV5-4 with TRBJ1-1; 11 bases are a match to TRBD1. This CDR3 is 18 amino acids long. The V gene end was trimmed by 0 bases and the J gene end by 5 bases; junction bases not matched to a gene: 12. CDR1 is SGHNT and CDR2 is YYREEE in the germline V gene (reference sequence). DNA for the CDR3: TGTGCCAGCAGCTTGGGTCCCCCTGGACAGGGGGCTAGGACTGAAGCTTTCTTT. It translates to CASSLGPPGQGARTEAFF.

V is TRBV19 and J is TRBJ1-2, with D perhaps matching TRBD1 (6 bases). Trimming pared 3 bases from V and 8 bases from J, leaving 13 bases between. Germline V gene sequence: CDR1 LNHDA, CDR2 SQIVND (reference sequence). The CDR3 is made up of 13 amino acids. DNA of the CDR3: TGTGCCAGTAGTATCCAAACAGGGCACGGCTACACCTTC. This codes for CASSIQTGHGYTF. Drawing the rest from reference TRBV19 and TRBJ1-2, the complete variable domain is DGGITQSPKYLFRKEGQNVTLSCEQNLNHDAMYWYRQDPGQGLRLIYYSQIVNDFQKGDIAEGYSVSREKKESFPLTVTSAQKNPTAFYLCASSIQTGHGYTFGSGTRLTVV.

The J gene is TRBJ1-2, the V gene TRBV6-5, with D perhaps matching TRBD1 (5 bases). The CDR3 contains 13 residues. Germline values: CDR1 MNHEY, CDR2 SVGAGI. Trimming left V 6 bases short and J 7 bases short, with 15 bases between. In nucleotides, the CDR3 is TGTGCCAGCAGACGGGACGCCGGGAGTGGCTACACCTTC. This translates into CASRRDAGSGYTF.

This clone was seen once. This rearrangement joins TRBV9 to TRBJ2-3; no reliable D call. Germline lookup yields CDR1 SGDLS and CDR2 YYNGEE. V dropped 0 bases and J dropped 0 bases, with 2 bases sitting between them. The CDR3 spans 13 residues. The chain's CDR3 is CASSVVSTDTQYF. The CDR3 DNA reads TGTGCCAGCAGCGTAGTTAGCACAGATACGCAGTATTTT.

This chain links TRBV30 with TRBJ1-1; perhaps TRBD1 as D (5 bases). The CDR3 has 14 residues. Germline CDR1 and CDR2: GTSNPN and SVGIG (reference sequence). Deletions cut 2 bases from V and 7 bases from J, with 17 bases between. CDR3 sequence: CAWSPNRDLGEAFF. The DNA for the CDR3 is TGTGCCTGGAGTCCCAATCGGGACTTGGGTGAAGCTTTCTTT. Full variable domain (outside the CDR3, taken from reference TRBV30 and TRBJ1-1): SQTIHQWPATLVQPVGSPLSLECTVEGTSNPNLYWYRQAAGRGLQLLFYSVGIGQISSEVPQNLSASRPQDRQFILSSKKLLLSDSGFYLCAWSPNRDLGEAFFGQGTRLTVV.

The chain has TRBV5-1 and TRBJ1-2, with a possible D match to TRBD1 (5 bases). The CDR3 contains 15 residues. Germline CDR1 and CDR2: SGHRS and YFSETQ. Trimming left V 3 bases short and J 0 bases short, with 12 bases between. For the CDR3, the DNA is TGCGCCAGCAGCTATCAAACAGGCACTAACTATGGCTACACCTTC. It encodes CASSYQTGTNYGYTF.

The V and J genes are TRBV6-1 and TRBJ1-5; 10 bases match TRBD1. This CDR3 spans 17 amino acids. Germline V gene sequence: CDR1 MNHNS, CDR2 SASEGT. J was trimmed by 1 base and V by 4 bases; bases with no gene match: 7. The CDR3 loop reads CASSGTGGFYSNQPQHF. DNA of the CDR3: TGTGCCAGCAGTGGGACAGGGGGGTTTTACAGCAATCAGCCCCAGCATTTT.

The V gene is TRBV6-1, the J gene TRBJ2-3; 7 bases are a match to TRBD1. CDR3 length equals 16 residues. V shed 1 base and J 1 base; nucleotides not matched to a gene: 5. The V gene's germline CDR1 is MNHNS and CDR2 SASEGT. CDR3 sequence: CASSEDRQGGTDTQYF. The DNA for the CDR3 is TGTGCCAGCAGTGAAGACCGACAGGGTGGCACAGATACGCAGTATTTT.

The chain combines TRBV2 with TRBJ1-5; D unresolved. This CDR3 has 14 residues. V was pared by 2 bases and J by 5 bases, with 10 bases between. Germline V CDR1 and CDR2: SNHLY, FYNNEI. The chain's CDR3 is CASSEWGVDQPQHF. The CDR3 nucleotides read TGTGCCAGCAGTGAATGGGGTGTCGATCAGCCCCAGCATTTT.

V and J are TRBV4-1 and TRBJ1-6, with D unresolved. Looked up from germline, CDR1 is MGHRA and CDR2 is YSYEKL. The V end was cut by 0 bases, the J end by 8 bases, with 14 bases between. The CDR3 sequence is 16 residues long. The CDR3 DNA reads TGCGCCAGCAGCCAAGATTTAAGGACTGAGTATTCACCCCTCCACTTT. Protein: CASSQDLRTEYSPLHF.

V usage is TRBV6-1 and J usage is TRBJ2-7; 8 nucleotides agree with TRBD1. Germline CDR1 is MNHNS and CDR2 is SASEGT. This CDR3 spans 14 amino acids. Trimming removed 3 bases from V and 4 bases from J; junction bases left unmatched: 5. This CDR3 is CASSESGGAYEQYF. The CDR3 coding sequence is TGTGCCAGCAGTGAGTCAGGGGGCGCATACGAGCAGTACTTC.

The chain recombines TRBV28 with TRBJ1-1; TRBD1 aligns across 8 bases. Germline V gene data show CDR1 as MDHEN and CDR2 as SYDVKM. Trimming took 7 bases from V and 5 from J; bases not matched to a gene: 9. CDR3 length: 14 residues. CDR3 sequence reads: CASKRTGRWTEAFF. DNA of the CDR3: TGTGCCAGCAAGAGGACAGGGCGGTGGACTGAAGCTTTCTTT.

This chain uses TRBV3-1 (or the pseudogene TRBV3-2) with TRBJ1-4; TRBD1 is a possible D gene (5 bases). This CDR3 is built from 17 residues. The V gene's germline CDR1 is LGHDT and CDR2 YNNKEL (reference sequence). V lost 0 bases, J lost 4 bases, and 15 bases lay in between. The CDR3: CASSQDGAADFNEKLFF. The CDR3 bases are TGTGCCAGCAGCCAAGATGGGGCAGCCGATTTTAATGAAAAACTGTTTTTT.

The CDR3 loop is CASSPRGVNTEAFF. CDR3 coding DNA: TGCGCCAGCAGCCCAAGGGGGGTGAACACTGAAGCTTTCTTT. The V call is TRBV5-1, the J call TRBJ1-1, with D possibly matching TRBD1 (6 bases). Trimming stripped 4 bases from V and 0 bases from J, with 10 bases between. The CDR3 extends over 14 amino acids. Germline values: CDR1 SGHRS, CDR2 YFSETQ.

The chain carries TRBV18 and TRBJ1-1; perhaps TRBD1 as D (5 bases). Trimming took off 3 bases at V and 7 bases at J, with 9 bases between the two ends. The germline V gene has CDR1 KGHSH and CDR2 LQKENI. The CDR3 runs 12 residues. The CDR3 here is CASSPQGNEAFF. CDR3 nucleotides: TGTGCCAGCTCACCCCAGGGAAATGAAGCTTTCTTT.

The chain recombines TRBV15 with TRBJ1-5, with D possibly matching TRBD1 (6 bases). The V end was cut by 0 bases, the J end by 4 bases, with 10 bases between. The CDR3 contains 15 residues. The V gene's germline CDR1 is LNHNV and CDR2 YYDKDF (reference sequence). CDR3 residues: CATSRDGGGNQPQHF. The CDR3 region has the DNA TGTGCCACCAGCAGAGATGGAGGGGGGAATCAGCCCCAGCATTTT.

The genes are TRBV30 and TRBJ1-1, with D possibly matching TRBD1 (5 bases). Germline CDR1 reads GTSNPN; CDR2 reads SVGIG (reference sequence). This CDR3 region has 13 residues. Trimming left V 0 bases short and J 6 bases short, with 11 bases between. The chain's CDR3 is CAWSVVIGAEAFF. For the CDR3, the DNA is TGTGCCTGGAGTGTAGTTATAGGGGCTGAAGCTTTCTTT.

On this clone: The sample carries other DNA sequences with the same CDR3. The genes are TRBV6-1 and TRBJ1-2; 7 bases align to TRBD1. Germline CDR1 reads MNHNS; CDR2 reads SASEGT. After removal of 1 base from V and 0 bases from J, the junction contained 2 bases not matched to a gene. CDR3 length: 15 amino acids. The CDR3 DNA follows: TGTGCCAGCAGTGAAGGAGGACAGGCTAACTATGGCTACACCTTC. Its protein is CASSEGGQANYGYTF.

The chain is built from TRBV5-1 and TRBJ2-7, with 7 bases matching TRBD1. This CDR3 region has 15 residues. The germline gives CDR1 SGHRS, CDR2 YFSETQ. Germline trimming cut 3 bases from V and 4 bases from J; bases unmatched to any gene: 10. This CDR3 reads CASSSRQGRGYEQYF. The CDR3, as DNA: TGCGCCAGCAGCTCGAGACAGGGACGAGGATACGAGCAGTACTTC.